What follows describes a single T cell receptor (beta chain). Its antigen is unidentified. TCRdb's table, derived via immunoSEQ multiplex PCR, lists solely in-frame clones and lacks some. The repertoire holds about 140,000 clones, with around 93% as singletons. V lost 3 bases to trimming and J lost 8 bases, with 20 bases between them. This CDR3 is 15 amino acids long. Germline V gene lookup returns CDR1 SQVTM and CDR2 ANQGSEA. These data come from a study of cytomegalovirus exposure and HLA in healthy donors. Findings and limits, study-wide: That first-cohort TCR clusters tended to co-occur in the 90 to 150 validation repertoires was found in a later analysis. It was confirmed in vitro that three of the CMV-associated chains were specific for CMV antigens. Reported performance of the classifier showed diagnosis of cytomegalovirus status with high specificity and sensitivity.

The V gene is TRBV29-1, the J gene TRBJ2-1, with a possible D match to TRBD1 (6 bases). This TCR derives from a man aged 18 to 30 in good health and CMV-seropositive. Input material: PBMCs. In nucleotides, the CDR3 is TGCAGCGTTGACAAGGGGGTATGGGGCATCGATGAGCAGTTCTTC. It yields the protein CSVDKGVWGIDEQFF.